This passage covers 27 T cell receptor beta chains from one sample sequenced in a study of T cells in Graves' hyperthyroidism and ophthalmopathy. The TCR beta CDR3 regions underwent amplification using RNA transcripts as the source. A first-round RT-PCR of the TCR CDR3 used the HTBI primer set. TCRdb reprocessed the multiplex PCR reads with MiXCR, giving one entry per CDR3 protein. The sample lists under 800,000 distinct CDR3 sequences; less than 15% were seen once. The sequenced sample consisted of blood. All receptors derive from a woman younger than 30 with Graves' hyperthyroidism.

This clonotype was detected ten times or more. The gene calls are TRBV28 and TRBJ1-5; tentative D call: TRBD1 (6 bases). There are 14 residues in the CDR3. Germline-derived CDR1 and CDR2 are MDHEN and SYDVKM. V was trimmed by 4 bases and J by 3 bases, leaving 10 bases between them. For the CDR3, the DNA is TGTGCCAGCAGTTCCAGGGGAATCAATCAGCCCCAGCATTTT. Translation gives CASSSRGINQPQHF.

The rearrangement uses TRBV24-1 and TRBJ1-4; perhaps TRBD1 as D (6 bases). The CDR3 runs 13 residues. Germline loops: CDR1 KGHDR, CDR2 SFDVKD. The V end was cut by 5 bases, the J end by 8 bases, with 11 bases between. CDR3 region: CATSGSRGEKLFF. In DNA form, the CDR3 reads TGTGCCACCAGTGGCTCGAGGGGGGAAAAACTGTTTTTT.

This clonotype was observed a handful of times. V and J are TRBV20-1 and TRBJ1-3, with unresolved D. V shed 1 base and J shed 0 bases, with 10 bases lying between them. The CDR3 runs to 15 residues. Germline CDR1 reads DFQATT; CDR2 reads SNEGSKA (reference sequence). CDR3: CSARGPGNSGNTIYF. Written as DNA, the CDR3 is TGCAGTGCTAGAGGGCCGGGTAACTCTGGAAACACCATATATTTT.

CDR3 nucleotide sequence: TGCAGTGCCCAGCCGGGGCCCACTGAAGCTTTCTTT. Its translation: CSAQPGPTEAFF. The chain joins TRBV20-1 to TRBJ1-1; TRBD1 is a possible D gene (5 bases). Germline lookup yields CDR1 DFQATT and CDR2 SNEGSKA (reference sequence). V was clipped by 6 bases and J by 4 bases, with 12 bases between them. CDR3 size: 12 residues.

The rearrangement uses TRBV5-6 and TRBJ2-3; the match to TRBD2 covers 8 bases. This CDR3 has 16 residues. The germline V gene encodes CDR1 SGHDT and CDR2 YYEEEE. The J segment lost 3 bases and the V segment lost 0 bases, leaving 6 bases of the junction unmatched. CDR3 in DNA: TGTGCCAGCAGCTTGGATATGGGACTAGTAACAGATACGCAGTATTTT. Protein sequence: CASSLDMGLVTDTQYF.

CDR3 protein: CSATAGLETQYF. The CDR3 bases are TGCAGTGCTACCGCGGGACTTGAGACCCAGTACTTC. The V call is TRBV20-1, the J call TRBJ2-5; D is possibly TRBD2 (6 bases). Germline V lookup: CDR1 DFQATT, CDR2 SNEGSKA (reference sequence). With 4 bases removed from V and 5 bases from J, the gap between germline ends came to 11 bases. This CDR3 region has 12 residues.

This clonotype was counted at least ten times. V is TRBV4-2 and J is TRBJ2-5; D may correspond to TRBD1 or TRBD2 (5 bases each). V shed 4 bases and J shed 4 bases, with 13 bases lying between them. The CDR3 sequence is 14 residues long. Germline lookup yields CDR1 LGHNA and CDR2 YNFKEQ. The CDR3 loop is CASSPGPTGETQYF. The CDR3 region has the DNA TGTGCCAGCAGCCCGGGACCCACGGGAGAGACCCAGTACTTC.

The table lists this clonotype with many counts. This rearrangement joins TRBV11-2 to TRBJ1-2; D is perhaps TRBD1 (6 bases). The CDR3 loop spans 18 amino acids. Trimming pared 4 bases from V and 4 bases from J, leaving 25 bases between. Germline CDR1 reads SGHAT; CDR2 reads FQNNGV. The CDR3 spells CASSSMAGSRGRGYGYTF. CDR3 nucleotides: TGTGCCAGCAGCTCAATGGCCGGGAGCAGGGGTCGGGGCTATGGCTACACCTTC.

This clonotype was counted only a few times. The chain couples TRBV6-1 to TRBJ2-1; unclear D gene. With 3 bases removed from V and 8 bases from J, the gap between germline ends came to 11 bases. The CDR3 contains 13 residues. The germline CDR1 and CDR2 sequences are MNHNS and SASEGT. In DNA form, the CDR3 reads TGTGCCAGCAGTGAGTCGGTAGAACATGAGCAGTTCTTC. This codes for CASSESVEHEQFF.

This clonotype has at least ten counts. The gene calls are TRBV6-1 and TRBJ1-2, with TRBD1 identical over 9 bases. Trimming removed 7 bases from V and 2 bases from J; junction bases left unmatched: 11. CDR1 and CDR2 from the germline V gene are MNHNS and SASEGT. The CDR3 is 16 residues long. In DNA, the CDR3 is TGTGCCAGCACCCAACACCGACAGGGGGGGAACTATGGCTACACCTTC. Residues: CASTQHRQGGNYGYTF.

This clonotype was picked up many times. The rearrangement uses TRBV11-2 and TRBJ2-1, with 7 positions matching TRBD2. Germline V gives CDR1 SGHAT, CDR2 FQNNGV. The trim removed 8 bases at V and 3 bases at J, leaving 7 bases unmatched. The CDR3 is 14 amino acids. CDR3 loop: CASCASGDYNEQFF. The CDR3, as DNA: TGTGCCAGCTGTGCTAGCGGAGACTACAATGAGCAGTTCTTC.

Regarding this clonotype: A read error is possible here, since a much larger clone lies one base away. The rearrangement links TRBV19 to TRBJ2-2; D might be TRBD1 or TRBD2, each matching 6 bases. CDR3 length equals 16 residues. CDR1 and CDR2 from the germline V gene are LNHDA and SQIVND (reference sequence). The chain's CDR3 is CASKQGSTRDTGELSF. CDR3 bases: TGTGCCAGTAAGCAGGGGAGTACGCGGGACACCGGGGAGCTGTCTTTT.

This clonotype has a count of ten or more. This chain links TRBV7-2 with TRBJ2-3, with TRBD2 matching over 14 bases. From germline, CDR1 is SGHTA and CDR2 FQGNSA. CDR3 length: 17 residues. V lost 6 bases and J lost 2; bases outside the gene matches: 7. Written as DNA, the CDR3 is TGTGCCAGCAGAGGACTAGCGGGAGGACCTACCACAGATACGCAGTATTTT. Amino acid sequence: CASRGLAGGPTTDTQYF.

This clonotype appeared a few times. The CDR3 spells CASSHLGHLSSSYNEQFF. CDR3 nucleotide sequence: TGCGCCAGCAGCCATCTCGGACATTTGTCCAGCTCCTACAATGAGCAGTTCTTC. This chain connects TRBV4-1 to TRBJ2-1, with D perhaps matching TRBD1 (5 bases). Per the germline V gene, CDR1 is MGHRA and CDR2 is YSYEKL. The CDR3 spans 18 residues. V dropped 3 bases and J dropped 0 bases, with 18 bases sitting between them.

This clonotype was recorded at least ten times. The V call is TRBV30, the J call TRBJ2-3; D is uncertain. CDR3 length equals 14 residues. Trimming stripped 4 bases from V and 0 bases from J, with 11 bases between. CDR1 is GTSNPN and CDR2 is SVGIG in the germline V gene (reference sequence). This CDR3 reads CAWTVQLSTDTQYF. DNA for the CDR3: TGTGCCTGGACCGTCCAGTTAAGCACAGATACGCAGTATTTT.

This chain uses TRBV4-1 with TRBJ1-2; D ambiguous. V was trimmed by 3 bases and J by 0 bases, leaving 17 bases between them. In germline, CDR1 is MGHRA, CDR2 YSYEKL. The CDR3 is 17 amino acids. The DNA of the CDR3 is TGCGCCAGCAGCCATATCGGCCGCCTTAGAGCTAACTATGGCTACACCTTC. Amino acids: CASSHIGRLRANYGYTF.

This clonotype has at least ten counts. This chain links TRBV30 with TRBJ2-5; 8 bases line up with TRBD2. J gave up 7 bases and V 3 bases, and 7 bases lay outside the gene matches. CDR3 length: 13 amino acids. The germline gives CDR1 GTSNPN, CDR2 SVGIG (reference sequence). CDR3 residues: CAWSGGVFVTQYF. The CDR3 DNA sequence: TGTGCCTGGAGCGGGGGGGTATTCGTGACCCAGTACTTC.

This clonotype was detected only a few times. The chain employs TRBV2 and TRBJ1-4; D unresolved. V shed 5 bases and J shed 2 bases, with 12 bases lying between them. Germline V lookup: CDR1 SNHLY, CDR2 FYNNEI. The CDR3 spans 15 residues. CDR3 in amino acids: CASSPEETTNEKLFF. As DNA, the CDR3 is TGTGCCAGCAGTCCCGAAGAAACGACTAATGAAAAACTGTTTTTT. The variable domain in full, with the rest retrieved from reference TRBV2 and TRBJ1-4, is EPEVTQTPSHQVTQMGQEVILRCVPISNHLYFYWYRQILGQKVEFLVSFYNNEISEKSEIFDDQFSVERPDGSNFTLKIRSTKLEDSAMYFCASSPEETTNEKLFFGSGTQLSVL.

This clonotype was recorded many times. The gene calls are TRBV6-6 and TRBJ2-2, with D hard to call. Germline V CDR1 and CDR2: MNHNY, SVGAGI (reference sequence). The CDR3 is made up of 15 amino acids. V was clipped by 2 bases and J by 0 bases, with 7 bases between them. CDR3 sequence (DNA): TGTGCCAGCAGTTACCGACGGTCGAACACCGGGGAGCTGTTTTTT. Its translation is CASSYRRSNTGELFF.

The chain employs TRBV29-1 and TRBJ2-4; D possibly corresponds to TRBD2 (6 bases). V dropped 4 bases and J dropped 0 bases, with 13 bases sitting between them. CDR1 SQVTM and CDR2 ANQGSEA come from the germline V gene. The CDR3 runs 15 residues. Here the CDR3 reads CSVVGRGLAKNIQYF. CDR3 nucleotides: TGCAGCGTTGTAGGCCGGGGACTAGCCAAAAACATTCAGTACTTC.

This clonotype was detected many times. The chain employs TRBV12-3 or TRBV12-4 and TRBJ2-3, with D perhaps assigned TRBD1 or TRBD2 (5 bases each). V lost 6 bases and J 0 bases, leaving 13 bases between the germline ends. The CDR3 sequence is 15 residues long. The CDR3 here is CASSLDGASTDTQYF. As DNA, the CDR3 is TGTGCCAGCAGCCTTGACGGGGCAAGCACAGATACGCAGTATTTT.

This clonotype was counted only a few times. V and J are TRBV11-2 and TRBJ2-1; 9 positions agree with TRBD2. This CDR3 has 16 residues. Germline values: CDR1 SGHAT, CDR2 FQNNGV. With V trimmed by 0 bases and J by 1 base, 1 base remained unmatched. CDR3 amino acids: CASSLDLAGSYNEQFF. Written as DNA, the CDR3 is TGTGCCAGCAGCTTAGATCTAGCGGGGTCCTACAATGAGCAGTTCTTC.

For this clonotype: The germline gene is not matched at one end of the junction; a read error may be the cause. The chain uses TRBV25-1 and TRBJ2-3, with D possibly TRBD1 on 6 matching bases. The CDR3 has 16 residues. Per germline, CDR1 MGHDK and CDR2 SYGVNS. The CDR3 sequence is CAGSEESRGLVDTQYF. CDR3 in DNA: TGTGCCGGCAGTGAAGAGTCAAGGGGGTTGGTAGATACGCAGTATTTT.

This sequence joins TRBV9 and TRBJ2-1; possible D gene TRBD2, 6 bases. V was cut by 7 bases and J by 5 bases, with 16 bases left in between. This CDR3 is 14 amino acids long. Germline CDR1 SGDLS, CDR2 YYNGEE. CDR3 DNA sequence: TGTGCCAGCTCAGAAGGGACTTTGGACAATGAGCAGTTCTTC. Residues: CASSEGTLDNEQFF.

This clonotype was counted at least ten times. The CDR3 loop is CASTAAGTYHGREAYNEQFF. The CDR3 bases are TGTGCCAGCACCGCGGCGGGGACCTATCACGGTCGGGAGGCTTACAATGAGCAGTTCTTC. The chain uses TRBV5-8 and TRBJ2-1; 7 bases fit TRBD2. Germline assignment: CDR1 SGHTS and CDR2 YDEGEE. V shed 6 bases, J shed 4 bases, and the junction held 25 bases outside the gene matches. This CDR3 has 20 residues.

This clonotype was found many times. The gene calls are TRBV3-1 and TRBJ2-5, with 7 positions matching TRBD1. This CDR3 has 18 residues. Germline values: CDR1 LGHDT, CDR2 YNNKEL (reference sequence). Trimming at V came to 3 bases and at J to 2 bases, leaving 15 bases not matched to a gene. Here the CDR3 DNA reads TGTGCCAGCAGCCACTCAGTCCAAACAGGGGACCTTCAAGAGACCCAGTACTTC. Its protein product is CASSHSVQTGDLQETQYF.

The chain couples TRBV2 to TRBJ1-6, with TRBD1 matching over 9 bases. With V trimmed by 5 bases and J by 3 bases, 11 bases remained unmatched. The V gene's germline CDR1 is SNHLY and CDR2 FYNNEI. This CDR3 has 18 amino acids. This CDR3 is CASSYTPGQGGYNSPLHF. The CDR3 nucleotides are TGTGCCAGCAGTTATACTCCGGGACAGGGAGGCTATAATTCACCCCTCCACTTT.